This T cell receptor (beta chain) was captured by sequencing in a study of blood T cell repertoires in COVID-19. Across the whole study: Italy, Spain and the United States were the sources of the convalescent and acute COVID-19 samples.

Original data processing: Estimated nucleated cell counts came from reference gene primer amplification. Using immunoSEQ multiplex PCR, the repertoire was profiled, and TCRdb retains in-frame clones only, with some absent. V, J and clone size were drawn from that table, and D and trimming were deduced from the DNA. The sample comprises 15,000 to 20,000 clones, less than 90% of which are singletons, and roughly 16% rests with the top ten. Germline CDR1 is SNHLY and CDR2 is FYNNEI. The CDR3 length is 14 residues. V shed 5 bases and J shed 6 bases, with 11 bases lying between them. This clonotype was sampled from a human donor in a cohort sampled during active COVID-19. What was sequenced was peripheral blood. The rearrangement joins TRBV2 to TRBJ1-6; TRBD1 is a possible D gene (6 bases). CDR3 residues: CASSTGTTNSPLHF. Written as DNA, the CDR3 is TGTGCCAGCAGTACCGGGACAACTAATTCACCCCTCCACTTT.